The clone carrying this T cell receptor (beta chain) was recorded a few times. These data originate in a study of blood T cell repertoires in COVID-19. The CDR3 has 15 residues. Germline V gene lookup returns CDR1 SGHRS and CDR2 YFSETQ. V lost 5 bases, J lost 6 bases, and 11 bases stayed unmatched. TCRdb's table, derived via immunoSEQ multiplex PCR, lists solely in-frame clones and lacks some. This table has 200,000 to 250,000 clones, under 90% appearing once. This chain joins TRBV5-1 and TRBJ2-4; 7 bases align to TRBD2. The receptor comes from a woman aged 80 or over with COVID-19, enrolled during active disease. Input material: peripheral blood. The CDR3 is CASSQGGGGGNIQYF. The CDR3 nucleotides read TGCGCCAGCAGTCAGGGCGGCGGGGGTGGAAACATTCAGTACTTC.